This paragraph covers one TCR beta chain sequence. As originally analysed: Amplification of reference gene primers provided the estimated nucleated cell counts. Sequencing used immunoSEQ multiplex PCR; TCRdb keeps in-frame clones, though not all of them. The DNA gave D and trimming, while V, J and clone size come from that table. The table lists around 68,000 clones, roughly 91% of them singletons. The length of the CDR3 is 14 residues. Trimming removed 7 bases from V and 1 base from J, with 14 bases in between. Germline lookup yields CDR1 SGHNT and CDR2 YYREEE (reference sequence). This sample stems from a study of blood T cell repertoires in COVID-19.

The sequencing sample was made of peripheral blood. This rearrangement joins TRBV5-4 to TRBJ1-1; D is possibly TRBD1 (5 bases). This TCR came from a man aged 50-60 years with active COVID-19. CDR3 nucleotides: TGTGCCAGCCTTCTGGGGCAGGAGAACACTGAAGCTTTCTTT. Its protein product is CASLLGQENTEAFF.